The 30 T cell receptor beta chains below come from one sample, sequenced in a study of T cell responses to AZD1222 COVID-19 vaccine. Assay used: immunoSEQ multiplex PCR; TCRdb lists only in-frame clones, some missing. The sample includes roughly 180,000 clones, 80% to 90% of them seen just once. The specimen was peripheral blood, collected on day 0 of AZD1222 vaccination. These receptors originate from an adult in good health.

This chain uses TRBV20-1 with TRBJ2-3; D perhaps matches TRBD1 (5 bases). Germline assignment: CDR1 DFQATT and CDR2 SNEGSKA (reference sequence). V gave up 3 bases and J gave up 7 bases, with 17 bases separating them. This CDR3 has 14 amino acids. CDR3 in DNA: TGCAGTGCTAGTCATACCCGACAGCCTAATACGCAGTATTTT. As protein: CSASHTRQPNTQYF.

CDR3 sequence: CASSQPNRVQETQYF. CDR3 sequence (DNA): TGTGCCAGTAGTCAACCCAACAGGGTCCAAGAGACCCAGTACTTC. This chain connects TRBV19 to TRBJ2-5; D is possibly TRBD1 (6 bases). Germline lookup yields CDR1 LNHDA and CDR2 SQIVND (reference sequence). The CDR3 sequence is 15 residues long. Trimming shortened V by 5 bases and J by 1 base, and 14 bases separated the two germline ends.

This sequence joins TRBV28 and TRBJ1-5, with D unresolved. With 7 bases removed from V and 3 bases from J, the gap between germline ends came to 16 bases. Looked up from germline, CDR1 is MDHEN and CDR2 is SYDVKM. The CDR3 length is 15 residues. The DNA of the CDR3 is TGTGCCAGCACCCATCCAGTGGGAAACAATCAGCCCCAGCATTTT. Amino acid sequence: CASTHPVGNNQPQHF.

The V gene is TRBV7-9, the J gene TRBJ1-4, with TRBD1 identical over 7 bases. Germline V CDR1 and CDR2: SEHNR, FQNEAQ (reference sequence). The CDR3 extends over 16 amino acids. Unmatched junction bases numbered 9, after V lost 3 bases and J lost 5 bases. The CDR3 is CASSFIYRGPNEKLFF. For the CDR3, the DNA is TGTGCCAGCAGCTTTATTTACAGGGGACCAAATGAAAAACTGTTTTTT.

The rearrangement uses TRBV27 and TRBJ1-1; D gene ambiguous. The length of the CDR3 is 17 residues. V was pared by 5 bases and J by 0 bases, with 19 bases between. Germline lookup yields CDR1 MNHEY and CDR2 SMNVEV (reference sequence). The CDR3 spells CASSPISPIGLNTEAFF. CDR3 sequence (DNA): TGTGCCAGCAGTCCCATATCCCCAATAGGACTGAACACTGAAGCTTTCTTT.

J is TRBJ1-1 and V is TRBV3-1 (or the pseudogene TRBV3-2), with 11 bases that match TRBD1. Trimming took 3 bases from V and 10 from J; bases not matched to a gene: 16. Germline V gene lookup returns CDR1 LGHDT and CDR2 YNNKEL (reference sequence). The CDR3 consists of 17 residues. The CDR3 bases are TGTGCCAGCAGCCACCGGGACAGGGGGTCCCCCGGGAGGGGAGCTTTCTTT. Protein sequence: CASSHRDRGSPGRGAFF.

The chain carries TRBV3-1 (or the pseudogene TRBV3-2) and TRBJ1-4; a weak D match, TRBD1 (5 bases). CDR1 and CDR2 from the germline V gene are LGHDT and YNNKEL (reference sequence). Deletions cut 0 bases from V and 7 bases from J, with 9 bases between. The CDR3 extends over 14 amino acids. The CDR3 DNA reads TGTGCCAGCAGCCAAGAAGGGGTTGGTGAAAAACTGTTTTTT. As protein: CASSQEGVGEKLFF.

J is TRBJ2-7 and V is TRBV28; D may be TRBD2 (6 bases). Trimming left V 7 bases short and J 3 bases short, with 13 bases between. Germline V gene lookup returns CDR1 MDHEN and CDR2 SYDVKM. This CDR3 comprises 13 residues. The CDR3 sequence is CASTERDFYEQYF. The DNA of the CDR3 is TGTGCCAGCACCGAGAGGGACTTCTACGAGCAGTACTTC.

This clone is a singleton in its sample. The gene calls are TRBV5-1 and TRBJ2-3; D is unresolved. Trimming shortened V by 1 base and J by 1 base, and 7 bases separated the two germline ends. The V gene's germline CDR1 is SGHRS and CDR2 YFSETQ. The CDR3 runs 14 residues. CDR3 sequence reads: CASSLWQGTDTQYF. In DNA form, the CDR3 reads TGCGCCAGCAGCTTGTGGCAGGGCACAGATACGCAGTATTTT.

This clone was found once. The rearrangement joins TRBV27 to TRBJ1-2; 10 bases map to TRBD1. Germline lookup yields CDR1 MNHEY and CDR2 SMNVEV (reference sequence). Losses at the gene ends were 3 bases for V and 2 bases for J; bases not matched to a gene: 21. The CDR3 loop spans 21 amino acids. The CDR3 coding sequence is TGTGCCAGCAGTTTCCTACTCTTCGACCGGGACAGGGGTCCTTACAACTATGGCTACACCTTC. It yields the protein CASSFLLFDRDRGPYNYGYTF.

The chain uses TRBV9 and TRBJ1-3; maybe TRBD1 (6 bases). CDR3 length: 14 residues. The V gene's germline CDR1 is SGDLS and CDR2 YYNGEE. Trimming removed 3 bases from V and 4 bases from J, with 11 bases in between. The CDR3 sequence is CASSATTGGNTIYF. The CDR3, as DNA: TGTGCCAGCAGCGCCACTACAGGGGGAAACACCATATATTTT.

The chain uses TRBV12-5 and TRBJ2-5; D ambiguous. V shed 1 base and J shed 2 bases, with 11 bases lying between them. This CDR3 has 15 amino acids. Germline V lookup: CDR1 LGHNT, CDR2 FRNRAP. This chain's CDR3 is CASGLAYKRQETQYF. CDR3 sequence (DNA): TGTGCTAGTGGTTTGGCCTACAAAAGGCAAGAGACCCAGTACTTC.

The V and J genes are TRBV7-2 and TRBJ2-5, with D possibly TRBD1 on 6 matching bases. CDR1 is SGHTA and CDR2 is FQGNSA in the germline V gene. Trimming shortened V by 5 bases and J by 5 bases, and 15 bases separated the two germline ends. The CDR3 has 14 amino acids. CDR3 coding DNA: TGTGCCAGCAGCCAGGGGTGGCAGGGCGAGACCCAGTACTTC. It yields the protein CASSQGWQGETQYF.

Worth noting for this clone: One end of the junction is discordant with germline, which a read error may explain. The chain joins TRBV7-7 to TRBJ2-1, with 11 bases identical to TRBD2. CDR3 length: 21 residues. CDR1 and CDR2 from the germline V gene are SSHAT and FNYEAQ (reference sequence). The CDR3 coding sequence is TGTGCTAGCAGCTTAGCGCCTGGGATTGAGGGTAGCGGGGGGGCCTACAATGAGCAGTTCTTC. Translating gives CASSLAPGIEGSGGAYNEQFF.

The chain is built from TRBV29-1 and TRBJ2-7, with 7 bases aligning to TRBD1. Germline V gives CDR1 SQVTM, CDR2 ANQGSEA. The CDR3 spans 13 residues. V shed 5 bases and J 7 bases; nucleotides not matched to a gene: 11. CDR3 region: CSVRTGGWEEQYF. CDR3 nucleotides: TGCAGCGTTAGGACAGGCGGATGGGAGGAGCAGTACTTC.

The V call is TRBV6-5, the J call TRBJ2-5; D is unclear. This CDR3 contains 13 residues. Germline CDR1 reads MNHEY; CDR2 reads SVGAGI. Trimming stripped 2 bases from V and 4 bases from J, with 8 bases between. The CDR3 DNA reads as TGTGCCAGCAGTTACACCCCGCTAGAGACCCAGTACTTC. Protein product: CASSYTPLETQYF.

The chain couples TRBV4-1 to TRBJ1-6, with D possibly matching TRBD1 (6 bases). The CDR3 consists of 16 residues. CDR1 is MGHRA and CDR2 is YSYEKL in the germline V gene. Trimming removed 0 bases at V and 3 bases at J, with 9 bases between. The CDR3, as DNA: TGCGCCAGCAGCCAAGAGTGGACAGTCTATAATTCACCCCTCCACTTT. The encoded protein is CASSQEWTVYNSPLHF.

CDR3 residues: CASSPTGTGNEKLFF. CDR3 nucleotide sequence: TGTGCCAGCAGCCCCACCGGGACAGGGAATGAAAAACTGTTTTTT. The chain is built from TRBV7-3 and TRBJ1-4; TRBD1 matches 9 bases. The V gene end was trimmed by 5 bases and the J gene end by 5 bases; junction bases not matched to a gene: 6. The CDR3 totals 15 residues. Germline CDR1 reads SGHTA; CDR2 reads FQGTGA.

The chain joins TRBV9 to TRBJ2-5; D possibly corresponds to TRBD1 (5 bases). This CDR3 spans 14 amino acids. The ends were cut back, 4 bases at V and 0 bases at J, with 10 bases in the middle. Per germline, CDR1 SGDLS and CDR2 YYNGEE. The CDR3, as DNA: TGTGCCAGCAGCCCCAGGGAATACCAAGAGACCCAGTACTTC. Translating gives CASSPREYQETQYF.

This clone was seen a handful of times. This chain links TRBV3-1 (or the pseudogene TRBV3-2) with TRBJ1-2; D not certain. This CDR3 region has 15 residues. The V end lost 4 bases, the J end lost 5 bases, and 17 bases lay between the germline ends. CDR1 and CDR2 from the germline V gene are LGHDT and YNNKEL (reference sequence). The CDR3 DNA reads as TGTGCCAGCAGCCTCGGCTTGGTTGCAGAGTATGGCTACACCTTC. Amino acid sequence: CASSLGLVAEYGYTF.

The rearrangement uses TRBV28 and TRBJ1-1; 8 bases line up with TRBD1. V trimming: 4 bases; J trimming: 11 bases; junction bases outside the gene matches: 15. Germline V gene lookup returns CDR1 MDHEN and CDR2 SYDVKM. The CDR3 extends over 15 amino acids. The CDR3 sequence: CASSSGTGAGPWAFF. CDR3 bases: TGTGCCAGCAGTTCAGGGACAGGTGCCGGTCCCTGGGCTTTCTTT.

This clone has only one observation. The V call is TRBV5-1, the J call TRBJ2-3, with D perhaps matching TRBD1 (5 bases). Looked up from germline, CDR1 is SGHRS and CDR2 is YFSETQ. The CDR3 consists of 15 residues. The germline V and J ends were trimmed by 5 bases and 6 bases, with 19 bases remaining between them. The CDR3: CASRQAVGMADTQYF. The CDR3 DNA sequence: TGCGCCAGCAGACAGGCGGTTGGGATGGCGGATACGCAGTATTTT.

This rearrangement joins TRBV4-1 to TRBJ1-5; TRBD1 matches at 7 bases. CDR1 is MGHRA and CDR2 is YSYEKL in the germline V gene. The CDR3 length is 13 residues. With 3 bases clipped from V and 5 bases from J, the junction kept 1 base outside the gene matches. In DNA form, the CDR3 reads TGCGCCAGCAGCCACCAGGGGGATCAGCCCCAGCATTTT. Its translation: CASSHQGDQPQHF.

V usage is TRBV2 and J usage is TRBJ2-4; 10 bases map to TRBD2. V shed 6 bases and J 0 bases; nucleotides not matched to a gene: 5. Germline V gene lookup returns CDR1 SNHLY and CDR2 FYNNEI. The CDR3 is made up of 16 amino acids. The CDR3 region is CASRPAGGGAKNIQYF. CDR3 coding DNA: TGTGCCAGCAGACCAGCGGGGGGGGGAGCCAAAAACATTCAGTACTTC. Full variable domain (rest looked up from reference TRBV2 and TRBJ2-4): EPEVTQTPSHQVTQMGQEVILRCVPISNHLYFYWYRQILGQKVEFLVSFYNNEISEKSEIFDDQFSVERPDGSNFTLKIRSTKLEDSAMYFCASRPAGGGAKNIQYFGAGTRLSVL.

V and J are TRBV21-1 and TRBJ1-5; TRBD1 is the table's D call and was not checked against the DNA. TRBV21-1 represents a pseudogene. This CDR3 region has 15 residues. CDR3 region: CASSIEEQGEQPQHF. CDR3 coding DNA: TGTGCCAGCAGCATAGAAGAACAGGGAGAACAGCCCCAGCATTTT.

This clone was seen more than once but under ten times. The chain uses TRBV3-1 (or the pseudogene TRBV3-2) and TRBJ1-5; a weak D match, TRBD1 (6 bases). V lost 4 bases and J lost 0, with 16 bases in between. This CDR3 is 17 amino acids long. Germline CDR1 and CDR2: LGHDT and YNNKEL (reference sequence). CDR3 region: CASSPTRPGHSNQPQHF. The DNA of the CDR3 is TGTGCCAGCAGCCCTACCCGACCGGGACATAGCAATCAGCCCCAGCATTTT.

The chain combines TRBV6-5 with TRBJ1-2; maybe TRBD1 (6 bases). Germline CDR1 reads MNHEY; CDR2 reads SVGAGI. V dropped 6 bases and J dropped 4 bases, with 12 bases sitting between them. The CDR3 extends over 13 amino acids. CDR3 sequence reads: CASRATGAYGYTF. The CDR3 region has the DNA TGTGCCAGCAGGGCGACAGGTGCCTATGGCTACACCTTC.

The chain uses TRBV5-4 and TRBJ1-1; D remains ambiguous. Germline V CDR1 and CDR2: SGHNT, YYREEE (reference sequence). Trimming stripped 0 bases from V and 1 base from J, with 4 bases between. This CDR3 comprises 13 residues. The chain's CDR3 is CASSLDTNTEAFF. In DNA form, the CDR3 reads TGTGCCAGCAGCTTGGACACGAACACTGAAGCTTTCTTT. The variable domain in full, completed from reference TRBV5-4 and TRBJ1-1, reads ETGVTQSPTHLIKTRGQQVTLRCSSQSGHNTVSWYQQALGQGPQFIFQYYREEENGRGNFPPRFSGLQFPNYSSELNVNALELDDSALYLCASSLDTNTEAFFGQGTRLTVV.

This chain connects TRBV2 to TRBJ1-2; D not resolved. Germline V gives CDR1 SNHLY, CDR2 FYNNEI. CDR3 size: 11 residues. Deletions cut 0 bases from V and 7 bases from J, with 3 bases between. The DNA for the CDR3 is TGTGCCAGCAGTGAAGCGCCTGGCTACACCTTC. Its protein product is CASSEAPGYTF.

With respect to this clone: Other DNA variants within this sample encode the same CDR3. CDR3 loop: CASSLGGQGNQPQHF. CDR3 coding DNA: TGTGCCAGCAGTTTGGGGGGGCAAGGCAATCAGCCCCAGCATTTT. The J gene is TRBJ1-5, the V gene TRBV28, with D maybe TRBD1 (6 bases). The germline V gene encodes CDR1 MDHEN and CDR2 SYDVKM. The V and J ends lost 3 bases and 2 bases respectively, with 11 bases between them. The CDR3 covers 15 residues.